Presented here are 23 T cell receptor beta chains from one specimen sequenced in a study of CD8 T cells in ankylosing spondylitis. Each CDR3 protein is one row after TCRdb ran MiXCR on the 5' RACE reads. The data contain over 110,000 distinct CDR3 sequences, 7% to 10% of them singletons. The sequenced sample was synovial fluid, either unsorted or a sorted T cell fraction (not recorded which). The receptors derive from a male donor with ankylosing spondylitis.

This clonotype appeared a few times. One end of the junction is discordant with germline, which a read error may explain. This chain's CDR3 is CASTLGTSESYEQYF. The CDR3 bases are TGCGCCAGCACCTTGGGGACTAGCGAGTCCTACGAGCAGTACTTC. The chain has TRBV5-1 and TRBJ2-7, with 10 bases fitting TRBD2. The CDR3 totals 15 residues. Germline V gives CDR1 SGHRS, CDR2 YFSETQ.

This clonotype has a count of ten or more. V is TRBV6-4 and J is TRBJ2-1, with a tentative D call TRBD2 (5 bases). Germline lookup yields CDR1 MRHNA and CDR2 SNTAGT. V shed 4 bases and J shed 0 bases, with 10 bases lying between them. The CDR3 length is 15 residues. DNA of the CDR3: TGTGCCAGCAGTGTAGGGAGTGGCTCCTACAATGAGCAGTTCTTC. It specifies CASSVGSGSYNEQFF.

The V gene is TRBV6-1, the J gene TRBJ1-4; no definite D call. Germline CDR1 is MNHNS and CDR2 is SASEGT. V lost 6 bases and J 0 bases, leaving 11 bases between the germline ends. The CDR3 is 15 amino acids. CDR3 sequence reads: CASRDPGTTNEKLFF. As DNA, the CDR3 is TGTGCCAGCAGGGATCCCGGGACAACTAATGAAAAACTGTTTTTT.

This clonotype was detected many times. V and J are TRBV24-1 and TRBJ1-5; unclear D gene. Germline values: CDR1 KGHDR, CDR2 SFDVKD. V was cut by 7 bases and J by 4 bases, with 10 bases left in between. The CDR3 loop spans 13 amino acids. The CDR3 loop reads CATRSSGNQPQHF. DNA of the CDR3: TGTGCCACCAGGTCCTCGGGGAATCAGCCCCAGCATTTT.

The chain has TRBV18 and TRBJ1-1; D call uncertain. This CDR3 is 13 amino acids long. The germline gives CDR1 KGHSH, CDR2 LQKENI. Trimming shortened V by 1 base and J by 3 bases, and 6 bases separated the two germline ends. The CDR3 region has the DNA TGTGCCAGCTCACCACGAAGGGACACTGAAGCTTTCTTT. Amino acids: CASSPRRDTEAFF.

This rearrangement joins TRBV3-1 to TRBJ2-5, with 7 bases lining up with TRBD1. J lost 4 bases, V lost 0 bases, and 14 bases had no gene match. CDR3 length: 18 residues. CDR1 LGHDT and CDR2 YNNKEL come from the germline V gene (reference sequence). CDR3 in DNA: TGTGCCAGCAGCCAAGAATGGGACAGCTCAATATTAGGAGAGACCCAGTACTTC. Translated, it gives CASSQEWDSSILGETQYF.

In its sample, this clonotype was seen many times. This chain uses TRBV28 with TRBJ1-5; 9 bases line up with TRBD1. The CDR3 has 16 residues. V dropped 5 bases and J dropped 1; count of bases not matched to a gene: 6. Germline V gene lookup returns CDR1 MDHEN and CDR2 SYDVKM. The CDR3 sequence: CASSNLDRGSNQPQHF. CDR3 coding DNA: TGTGCCAGCAGTAATCTTGACAGGGGGAGCAATCAGCCCCAGCATTTT.

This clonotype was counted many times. The chain's CDR3 is CASSVESTDYEQYF. Written as DNA, the CDR3 is TGTGCCAGCAGCGTAGAGTCGACAGACTACGAGCAGTACTTC. The chain carries TRBV9 and TRBJ2-7; a possible D gene is TRBD1 (5 bases). The V end was cut by 0 bases, the J end by 3 bases, with 10 bases between. The CDR3 covers 14 residues. Germline-derived CDR1 and CDR2 are SGDLS and YYNGEE.

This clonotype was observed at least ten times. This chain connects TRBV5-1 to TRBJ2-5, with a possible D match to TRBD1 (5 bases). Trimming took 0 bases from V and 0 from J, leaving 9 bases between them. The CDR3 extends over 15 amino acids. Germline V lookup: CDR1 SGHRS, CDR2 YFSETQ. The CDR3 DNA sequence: TGCGCCAGCAGCTTGGTGGCAGGGAACCAAGAGACCCAGTACTTC. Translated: CASSLVAGNQETQYF.

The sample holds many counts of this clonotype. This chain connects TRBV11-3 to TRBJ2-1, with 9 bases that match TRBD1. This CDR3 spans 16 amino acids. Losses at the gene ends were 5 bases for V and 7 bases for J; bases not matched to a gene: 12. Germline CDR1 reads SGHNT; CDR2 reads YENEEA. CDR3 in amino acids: CASSAAARGTGNEQFF. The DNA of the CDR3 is TGTGCCAGCAGCGCAGCCGCAAGAGGGACAGGGAATGAGCAGTTCTTC.

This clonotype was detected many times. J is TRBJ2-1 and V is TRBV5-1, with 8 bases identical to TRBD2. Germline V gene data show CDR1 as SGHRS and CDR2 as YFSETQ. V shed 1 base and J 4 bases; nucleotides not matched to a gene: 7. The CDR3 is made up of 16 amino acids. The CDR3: CASSLLEAGAYNEQFF. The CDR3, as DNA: TGCGCCAGCAGCTTGCTTGAAGCGGGGGCTTACAATGAGCAGTTCTTC.

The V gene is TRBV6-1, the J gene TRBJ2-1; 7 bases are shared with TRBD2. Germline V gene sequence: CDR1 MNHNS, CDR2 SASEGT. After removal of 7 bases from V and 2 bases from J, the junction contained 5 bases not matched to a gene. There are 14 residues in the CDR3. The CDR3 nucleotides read TGTGCCAGCACGCCGGGACTAACCTACAATGAGCAGTTCTTC. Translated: CASTPGLTYNEQFF.

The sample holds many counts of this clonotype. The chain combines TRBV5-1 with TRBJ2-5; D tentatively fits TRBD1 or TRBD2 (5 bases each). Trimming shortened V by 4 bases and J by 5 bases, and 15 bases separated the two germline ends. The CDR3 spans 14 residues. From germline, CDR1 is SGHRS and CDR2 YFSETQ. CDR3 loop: CASSQGDLGETQYF. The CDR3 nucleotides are TGCGCCAGCAGCCAGGGAGACCTGGGGGAGACCCAGTACTTC.

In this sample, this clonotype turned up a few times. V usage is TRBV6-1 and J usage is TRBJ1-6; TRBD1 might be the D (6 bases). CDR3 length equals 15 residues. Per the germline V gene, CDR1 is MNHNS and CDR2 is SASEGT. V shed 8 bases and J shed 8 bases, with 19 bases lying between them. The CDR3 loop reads CASCEAPGAYSPLHF. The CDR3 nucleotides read TGTGCCAGCTGCGAAGCCCCAGGGGCTTATTCACCCCTCCACTTT.

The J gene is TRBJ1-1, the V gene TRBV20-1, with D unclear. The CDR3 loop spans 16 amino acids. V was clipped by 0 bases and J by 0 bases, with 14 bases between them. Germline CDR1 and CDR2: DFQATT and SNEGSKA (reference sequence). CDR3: CSARDPPTRLNTEAFF. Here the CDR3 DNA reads TGCAGTGCTAGAGATCCCCCTACCCGCTTGAACACTGAAGCTTTCTTT.

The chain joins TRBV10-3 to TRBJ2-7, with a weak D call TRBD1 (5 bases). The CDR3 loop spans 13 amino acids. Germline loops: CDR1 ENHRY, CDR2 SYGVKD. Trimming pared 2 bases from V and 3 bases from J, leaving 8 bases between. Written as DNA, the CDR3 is TGTGCCATCAGTGAGGGAAGGGGCTACGAGCAGTACTTC. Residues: CAISEGRGYEQYF.

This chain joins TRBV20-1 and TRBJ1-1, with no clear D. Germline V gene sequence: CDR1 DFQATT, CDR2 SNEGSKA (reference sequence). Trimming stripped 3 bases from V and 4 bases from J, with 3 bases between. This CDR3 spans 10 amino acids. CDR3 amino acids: CSARRTEAFF. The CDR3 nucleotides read TGCAGTGCTAGGCGCACTGAAGCTTTCTTT.

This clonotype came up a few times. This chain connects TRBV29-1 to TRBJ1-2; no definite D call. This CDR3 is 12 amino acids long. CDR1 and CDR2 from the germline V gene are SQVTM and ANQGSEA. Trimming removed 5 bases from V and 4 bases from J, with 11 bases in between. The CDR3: CSVLDVIYGYTF. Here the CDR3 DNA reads TGCAGCGTTCTTGACGTAATCTATGGCTACACCTTC.

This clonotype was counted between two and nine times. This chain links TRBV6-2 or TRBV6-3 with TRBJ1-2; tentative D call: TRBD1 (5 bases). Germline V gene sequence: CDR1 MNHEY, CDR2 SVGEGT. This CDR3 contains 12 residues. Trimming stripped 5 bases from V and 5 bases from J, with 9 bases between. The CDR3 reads CASSHQGYGYTF. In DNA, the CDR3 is TGTGCCAGCAGTCACCAGGGTTATGGCTACACCTTC.

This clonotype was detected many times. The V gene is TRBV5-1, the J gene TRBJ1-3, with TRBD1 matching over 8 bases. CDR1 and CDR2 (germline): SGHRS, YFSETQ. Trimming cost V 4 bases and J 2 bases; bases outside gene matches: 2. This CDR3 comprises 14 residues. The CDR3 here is CASSIQGAGNTIYF. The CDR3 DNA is TGCGCCAGCAGCATACAGGGGGCTGGAAACACCATATATTTT.

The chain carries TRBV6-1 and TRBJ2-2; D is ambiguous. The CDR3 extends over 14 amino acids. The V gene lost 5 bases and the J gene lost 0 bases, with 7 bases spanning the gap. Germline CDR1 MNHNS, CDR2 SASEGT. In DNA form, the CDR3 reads TGTGCCAGCAGTCGATACGCGAACACCGGGGAGCTGTTTTTT. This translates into CASSRYANTGELFF.

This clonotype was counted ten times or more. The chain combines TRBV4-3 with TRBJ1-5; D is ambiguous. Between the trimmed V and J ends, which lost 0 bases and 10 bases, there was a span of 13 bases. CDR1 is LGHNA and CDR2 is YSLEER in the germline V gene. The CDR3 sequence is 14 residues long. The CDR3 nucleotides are TGCGCCAGCAGCCAAGATTCCAGCTTCGGCCCCCAGCATTTT. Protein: CASSQDSSFGPQHF.

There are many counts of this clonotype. CDR3 amino acids: CASSLDRADTEAFF. For the CDR3, the DNA is TGCGCCAGCAGCTTAGACAGGGCGGACACTGAAGCTTTCTTT. This sequence joins TRBV5-1 and TRBJ1-1; 7 nucleotides align to TRBD1. The CDR3 is 14 residues long. Germline lookup yields CDR1 SGHRS and CDR2 YFSETQ. V shed 2 bases and J 3 bases; nucleotides not matched to a gene: 4.